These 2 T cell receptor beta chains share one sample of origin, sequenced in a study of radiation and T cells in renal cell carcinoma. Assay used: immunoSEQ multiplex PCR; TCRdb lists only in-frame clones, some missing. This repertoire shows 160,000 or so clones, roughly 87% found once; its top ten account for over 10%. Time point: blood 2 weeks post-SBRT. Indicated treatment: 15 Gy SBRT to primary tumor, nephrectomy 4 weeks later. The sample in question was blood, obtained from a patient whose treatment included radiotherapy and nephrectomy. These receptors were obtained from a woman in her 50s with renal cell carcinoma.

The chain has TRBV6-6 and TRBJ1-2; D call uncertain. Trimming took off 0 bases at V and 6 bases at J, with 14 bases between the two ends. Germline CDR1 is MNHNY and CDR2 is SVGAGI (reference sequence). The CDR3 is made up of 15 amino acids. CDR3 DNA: TGTGCCAGCAGTTACTCGACCAGGACCGGGGATGGCTACACCTTC. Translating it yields CASSYSTRTGDGYTF.

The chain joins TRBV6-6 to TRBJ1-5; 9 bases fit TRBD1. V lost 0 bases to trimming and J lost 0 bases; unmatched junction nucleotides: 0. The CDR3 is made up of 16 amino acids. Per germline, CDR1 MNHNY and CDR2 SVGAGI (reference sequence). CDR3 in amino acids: CASSYSDRGSNQPQHF. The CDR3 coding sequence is TGTGCCAGCAGTTACTCGGACAGGGGTAGCAATCAGCCCCAGCATTTT.